This TCR beta chain was observed in a study of cytomegalovirus exposure and HLA in healthy donors. Donors were drawn from the roughly 110-subject validation cohort, separate from the approximately 640-subject first cohort. The method was immunoSEQ multiplex PCR; TCRdb's version includes in-frame clones alone and lacks a portion of them. Of some 330,000 clones listed, approximately 90% were seen once; the top ten hold over 0.8%. Concerning this clone itself: Antigen unknown.

Points from the study as a whole: Specificity for CMV antigens was confirmed in vitro for a few of the CMV-associated chains. The study labeled about 160 TCR beta chains cytomegalovirus-associated.

Trimming pared 3 bases from V and 7 bases from J, leaving 13 bases between. The CDR3 has 14 residues. The germline CDR1 and CDR2 sequences are LNHDA and SQIVND (reference sequence). What was sequenced was PBMCs. The rearrangement links TRBV19 to TRBJ2-1; D perhaps matches TRBD2 (6 bases). The sequence was collected from a woman aged 18-35 years in good health and CMV-seronegative. CDR3 in DNA: TGTGCCAGTAGTATTGTTGCGGGGTTGAATGAGCAGTTCTTC. It codes for CASSIVAGLNEQFF.